This T cell receptor (beta chain) was recorded in a study of a mutant IDH1 vaccine in newly diagnosed glioma. Overall study: Patients under treatment included about 60% males and approximately 40% females and had a mean age of roughly 43 years.

Time point specified: week 5, during vaccination. All doses held 300 ug of mutant IDH1 20-mer peptide, with topical imiquimod. In the case of this clone: Its antigen is undetermined.

This CDR3 comprises 14 residues. Trimming pared 2 bases from V and 2 bases from J, leaving 8 bases between. Per the germline V gene, CDR1 is SGHTS and CDR2 is YDEGEE. Sequenced by immunoSEQ multiplex PCR; TCRdb stores in-frame clones only, minus some. The data contain over 50,000 clones, just under 90% of them singletons. This sequence was found in a woman aged 40 to 55 with glioma. The sequencing used PBMCs, collected from a glioma patient whose treatment included an IDH1 peptide vaccine. The genes are TRBV5-8 and TRBJ1-3; perhaps TRBD1 as D (5 bases). CDR3 sequence: CASSFQGPGNTIYF. The CDR3 nucleotides are TGTGCCAGCAGCTTTCAGGGACCTGGAAACACCATATATTTT.